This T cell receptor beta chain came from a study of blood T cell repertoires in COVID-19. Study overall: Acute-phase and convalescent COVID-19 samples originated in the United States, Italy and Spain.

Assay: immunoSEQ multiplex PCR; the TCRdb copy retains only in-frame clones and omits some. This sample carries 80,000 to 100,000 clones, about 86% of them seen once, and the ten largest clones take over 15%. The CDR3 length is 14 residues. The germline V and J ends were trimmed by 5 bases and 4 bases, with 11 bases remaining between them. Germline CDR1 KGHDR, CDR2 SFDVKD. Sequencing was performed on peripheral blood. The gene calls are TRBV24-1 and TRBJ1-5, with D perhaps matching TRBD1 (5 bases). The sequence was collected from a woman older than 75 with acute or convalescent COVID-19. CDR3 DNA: TGTGCCACCAGTGTAGGGCAGGGTAATCAGCCCCAGCATTTT. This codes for CATSVGQGNQPQHF.